The present T cell receptor (beta chain) was sequenced within a study of control samples from healthy donors and cancer patients. The germline V and J ends were trimmed by 1 base and 0 bases, with 9 bases remaining between them. Germline CDR1 reads SEHNR; CDR2 reads FQNEAQ (reference sequence). CDR3 length equals 15 residues. Libraries were prepared by immunoSEQ multiplex PCR; TCRdb keeps only in-frame clonotypes and omits some of them. Of approximately 210,000 clones in the sample, about nine tenths were seen once. This TCR derives from a man aged 30-40 years in good health. The sequenced sample consisted of blood. The chain combines TRBV7-9 with TRBJ1-2; no clear D. The DNA of the CDR3 is TGTGCCAGCAGCTTAGGTGCCAGCTCTAACTATGGCTACACCTTC. It is translated as CASSLGASSNYGYTF.